The 28 T cell receptor beta chains below were found in one sample sequenced in a study of T cell responses to AZD1222 COVID-19 vaccine. Method: immunoSEQ multiplex PCR; TCRdb's copy keeps in-frame clones and lacks some. Of about 130,000 clones listed, 90% to 95% are singletons. Sequenced material: peripheral blood, taken on day 0 of AZD1222 vaccination. The receptors shown here come from an adult in good health.

V is TRBV6-5 and J is TRBJ2-1; the match to TRBD2 covers 7 bases. With 7 bases clipped from V and 0 bases from J, the junction kept 3 bases outside the gene matches. The CDR3 spans 14 residues. Germline CDR1 reads MNHEY; CDR2 reads SVGAGI. Written as DNA, the CDR3 is TGTGCCAGCAAACGGGGGGTCTCCTACAATGAGCAGTTCTTC. Protein sequence: CASKRGVSYNEQFF.

The gene calls are TRBV7-9 and TRBJ2-7; TRBD1 matches 8 bases. V lost 1 base to trimming and J lost 9 bases; unmatched junction nucleotides: 8. CDR1 and CDR2 (germline): SEHNR, FQNEAQ (reference sequence). This CDR3 is built from 14 residues. CDR3 DNA sequence: TGTGCCAGCAGCTTAGGGGACAGGCAGGATCGGCAGTACTTC. Protein sequence: CASSLGDRQDRQYF.

The CDR3 is CASSPAGFGQPQHF. The DNA of the CDR3 is TGTGCCAGCAGCCCCGCGGGGTTTGGCCAGCCCCAGCATTTT. V usage is TRBV6-5 and J usage is TRBJ1-5; no firm D call. Germline lookup yields CDR1 MNHEY and CDR2 SVGAGI. The CDR3 consists of 14 residues. V lost 6 bases to trimming and J lost 7 bases, with 16 bases between them.

The chain has TRBV10-3 and TRBJ1-3; 7 bases match TRBD1. The CDR3 consists of 13 residues. The V gene end was trimmed by 11 bases and the J gene end by 0 bases; junction bases not matched to a gene: 4. Germline CDR1 and CDR2: ENHRY and SYGVKD. The chain's CDR3 is CASTGDSGNTIYF. CDR3 coding DNA: TGTGCCTCCACAGGGGACTCTGGAAACACCATATATTTT.

The chain joins TRBV6-5 to TRBJ2-7; a possible D gene is TRBD1 (6 bases). V lost 8 bases and J lost 5, with 16 bases in between. The CDR3 consists of 13 residues. Germline lookup yields CDR1 MNHEY and CDR2 SVGAGI. CDR3 amino acids: CASDRTNLDEQYF. CDR3 bases: TGTGCCAGCGACAGGACCAACCTAGACGAGCAGTACTTC.

This clone was observed once. The gene calls are TRBV5-1 and TRBJ2-2; no reliable D call. Germline assignment: CDR1 SGHRS and CDR2 YFSETQ. The CDR3 is 14 residues long. V was pared by 2 bases and J by 4 bases, with 9 bases between. Here the CDR3 DNA reads TGCGCCAGCAGCTTAGGCGGATCCACCGGGGAGCTGTTTTTT. Translation gives CASSLGGSTGELFF.

This chain joins TRBV5-1 and TRBJ1-4, with D possibly being TRBD1 (5 bases). The V and J ends lost 0 bases and 2 bases respectively, with 5 bases between them. The CDR3 length is 14 residues. Germline-derived CDR1 and CDR2 are SGHRS and YFSETQ. In DNA, the CDR3 is TGCGCCAGCAGCTTGGGGGGGACTAATGAAAAACTGTTTTTT. Residues: CASSLGGTNEKLFF.

The chain carries TRBV18 and TRBJ2-2; D remains ambiguous. This CDR3 region has 15 residues. Trimming stripped 2 bases from V and 4 bases from J, with 11 bases between. The germline V gene has CDR1 KGHSH and CDR2 LQKENI. In DNA form, the CDR3 reads TGTGCCAGCTCACCAAATTGGGCGGCCACCGGGGAGCTGTTTTTT. As protein: CASSPNWAATGELFF. Based on the CDR3 plus reference TRBV18 and TRBJ2-2, the full variable domain is NAGVMQNPRHLVRRRGQEARLRCSPMKGHSHVYWYRQLPEEGLKFMVYLQKENIIDESGMPKERFSAEFPKEGPSILRIQQVVRGDSAAYFCASSPNWAATGELFFGEGSRLTVL.

The chain joins TRBV3-1 (or the pseudogene TRBV3-2) to TRBJ2-1; D is ambiguous. CDR1 and CDR2 from the germline V gene are LGHDT and YNNKEL (reference sequence). V lost 3 bases and J 8 bases, leaving 5 bases between the germline ends. CDR3 length: 11 residues. The CDR3 DNA reads as TGTGCCAGCAGCCAGGTAGATGAGCAGTTCTTC. This gives the protein CASSQVDEQFF.

The gene calls are TRBV11-3 and TRBJ2-1; 7 nucleotides align to TRBD2. The trim removed 2 bases at V and 4 bases at J, leaving 8 bases unmatched. This CDR3 comprises 16 residues. The germline V gene encodes CDR1 SGHNT and CDR2 YENEEA. CDR3 sequence reads: CASSLIGRGGYNEQFF. As DNA, the CDR3 is TGTGCCAGCAGCTTAATCGGACGGGGAGGGTACAATGAGCAGTTCTTC.

The genes are TRBV7-9 and TRBJ2-2; D remains ambiguous. V was trimmed by 1 base and J by 0 bases, leaving 12 bases between them. The CDR3 extends over 17 amino acids. CDR1 and CDR2 (germline): SEHNR, FQNEAQ (reference sequence). The CDR3 DNA reads as TGTGCCAGCAGCTTAGTCATGACCTACGCGAACACCGGGGAGCTGTTTTTT. Translating it yields CASSLVMTYANTGELFF.

The chain combines TRBV7-9 with TRBJ2-3; possibly TRBD1 for D (5 bases). Germline V gene data show CDR1 as SEHNR and CDR2 as FQNEAQ (reference sequence). Between the trimmed V and J ends, which lost 8 bases and 0 bases, there was a span of 18 bases. The CDR3 is made up of 16 amino acids. The CDR3 nucleotides are TGTGCCAGCCGGGTGTCCACAGGCCTCAGCACAGATACGCAGTATTTT. This gives the protein CASRVSTGLSTDTQYF.

The CDR3 loop reads CASSIGGAGNQPQHF. The DNA for the CDR3 is TGTGCCAGTAGTATAGGGGGGGCGGGCAATCAGCCCCAGCATTTT. The chain recombines TRBV19 with TRBJ1-5; possibly TRBD1 for D (6 bases). Trimming took 1 base from V and 2 from J, leaving 9 bases between them. This CDR3 contains 15 residues. Germline-derived CDR1 and CDR2 are LNHDA and SQIVND (reference sequence).

A single count supports this clone. The gene calls are TRBV2 and TRBJ2-7; either TRBD1 or TRBD2 may fit D (6 bases each). Germline lookup yields CDR1 SNHLY and CDR2 FYNNEI. V shed 6 bases and J shed 2 bases, with 17 bases lying between them. This CDR3 is built from 15 residues. The CDR3: CASSSFPGEAYEQYF. The CDR3 DNA follows: TGTGCCAGCAGCTCGTTTCCAGGGGAGGCCTACGAGCAGTACTTC. The full variable domain, rest sourced from reference TRBV2 and TRBJ2-7, is EPEVTQTPSHQVTQMGQEVILRCVPISNHLYFYWYRQILGQKVEFLVSFYNNEISEKSEIFDDQFSVERPDGSNFTLKIRSTKLEDSAMYFCASSSFPGEAYEQYFGPGTRLTVT.

The chain links TRBV5-1 to TRBJ2-3; 10 bases are a match to TRBD2. CDR3 size: 16 residues. The germline CDR1 and CDR2 sequences are SGHRS and YFSETQ. J gave up 2 bases and V 0 bases, and 3 bases lay outside the gene matches. The CDR3 DNA is TGCGCCAGCAGCTTGGAGCTAGCGGGGGCCACAGATACGCAGTATTTT. Protein: CASSLELAGATDTQYF.

The V gene is TRBV5-1, the J gene TRBJ1-6; no clear D gene. The germline CDR1 and CDR2 sequences are SGHRS and YFSETQ. V lost 0 bases, J lost 6 bases, and 10 bases lay in between. The CDR3 loop spans 15 amino acids. CDR3 loop: CASSLEVQTNSPLHF. The CDR3 bases are TGCGCCAGCAGCTTGGAGGTCCAGACTAATTCACCCCTCCACTTT.

The CDR3 bases are TGTGCCAGCCAAGACTCGAGCTCCTACAATGAGCAGTTCTTC. Its translation: CASQDSSSYNEQFF. The chain couples TRBV2 to TRBJ2-1; D call uncertain. The CDR3 totals 14 residues. The germline gives CDR1 SNHLY, CDR2 FYNNEI. The germline V and J ends were trimmed by 8 bases and 0 bases, with 11 bases remaining between them. Full variable domain (remainder filled in from reference TRBV2 and TRBJ2-1): EPEVTQTPSHQVTQMGQEVILRCVPISNHLYFYWYRQILGQKVEFLVSFYNNEISEKSEIFDDQFSVERPDGSNFTLKIRSTKLEDSAMYFCASQDSSSYNEQFFGPGTRLTVL.

This sequence joins TRBV28 and TRBJ1-6; 8 bases map to TRBD1. With V trimmed by 0 bases and J by 1 base, 8 bases remained unmatched. Germline CDR1 is MDHEN and CDR2 is SYDVKM. CDR3 length equals 19 residues. The CDR3 bases are TGTGCCAGCAGTTTATGGGCAGGGGGCATACGTTCCTATAATTCACCCCTCCACTTT. Its protein is CASSLWAGGIRSYNSPLHF.

This chain uses TRBV7-9 with TRBJ1-5; 9 bases match TRBD1. Germline values: CDR1 SEHNR, CDR2 FQNEAQ (reference sequence). This CDR3 has 15 residues. J gave up 4 bases and V 5 bases, and 6 bases lay outside the gene matches. The DNA of the CDR3 is TGTGCCAGCAGCCTGGGACAGGGACGAAATCAGCCCCAGCATTTT. Its translation: CASSLGQGRNQPQHF. Full variable domain (missing parts from reference TRBV7-9 and TRBJ1-5): DTGVSQNPRHKITKRGQNVTFRCDPISEHNRLYWYRQTLGQGPEFLTYFQNEAQLEKSRLLSDRFSAERPKGSFSTLEIQRTEQGDSAMYLCASSLGQGRNQPQHFGDGTRLSIL.

The chain has TRBV2 and TRBJ1-1; the D gene is possibly TRBD1 (5 bases). Germline assignment: CDR1 SNHLY and CDR2 FYNNEI. The CDR3 is 12 amino acids. Trimming took 5 bases from V and 6 from J, leaving 10 bases between them. Here the CDR3 DNA reads TGTGCCAGCAGTTTCCAGACAGCTGAAGCTTTCTTT. This encodes CASSFQTAEAFF.

The rearrangement joins TRBV2 to TRBJ2-7, with 9 positions matching TRBD1. Germline assignment: CDR1 SNHLY and CDR2 FYNNEI. Losses at the gene ends were 10 bases for V and 5 bases for J; bases not matched to a gene: 9. The CDR3 sequence is 13 residues long. DNA of the CDR3: TGTGCCACCTGCCGGGACAGGGTCGACGAGCAGTACTTC. Residues: CATCRDRVDEQYF. Together with reference TRBV2 and TRBJ2-7, the CDR3 gives the full variable domain: EPEVTQTPSHQVTQMGQEVILRCVPISNHLYFYWYRQILGQKVEFLVSFYNNEISEKSEIFDDQFSVERPDGSNFTLKIRSTKLEDSAMYFCATCRDRVDEQYFGPGTRLTVT.

The chain recombines TRBV19 with TRBJ1-4, with a tentative D call TRBD1 (6 bases). This CDR3 region has 20 residues. Germline CDR1 LNHDA, CDR2 SQIVND (reference sequence). The ends were cut back, 1 base at V and 3 bases at J, with 24 bases in the middle. The CDR3 nucleotides read TGTGCCAGTAGTATAGGGGAGACAGGCGGGGAGACCGGAGCTAATGAAAAACTGTTTTTT. It translates to CASSIGETGGETGANEKLFF.

The gene calls are TRBV7-2 and TRBJ2-1; D possibly uses TRBD1 or TRBD2 (5 bases each). The CDR3 has 14 amino acids. Germline loops: CDR1 SGHTA, CDR2 FQGNSA. V was shortened by 5 bases and J by 6 bases, with 14 bases between the two germline ends. The CDR3: CASSPRRDPNEQFF. DNA of the CDR3: TGTGCCAGCAGCCCCAGACGGGACCCCAATGAGCAGTTCTTC.

The rearrangement uses TRBV2 and TRBJ1-1; 12 nucleotides agree with TRBD1. Trimming took 4 bases from V and 7 from J; bases not matched to a gene: 4. The CDR3 spans 14 residues. The germline V gene encodes CDR1 SNHLY and CDR2 FYNNEI. This CDR3 is CASSGDRGRDEAFF. The CDR3 DNA follows: TGTGCCAGCAGTGGGGACAGGGGGCGGGATGAAGCTTTCTTT. The full variable domain, completed using reference TRBV2 and TRBJ1-1, is EPEVTQTPSHQVTQMGQEVILRCVPISNHLYFYWYRQILGQKVEFLVSFYNNEISEKSEIFDDQFSVERPDGSNFTLKIRSTKLEDSAMYFCASSGDRGRDEAFFGQGTRLTVV.

V is TRBV24-1 and J is TRBJ1-1; tentative D call: TRBD1 (5 bases). V lost 10 bases and J 2 bases, leaving 13 bases between the germline ends. This CDR3 contains 13 residues. Per the germline V gene, CDR1 is KGHDR and CDR2 is SFDVKD. In DNA, the CDR3 is TGTGCCACGTCACAGGACCTAAACACTGAAGCTTTCTTT. The encoded protein is CATSQDLNTEAFF.

The V and J genes are TRBV30 and TRBJ1-4; unclear D gene. In germline, CDR1 is GTSNPN, CDR2 SVGIG (reference sequence). V was pared by 4 bases and J by 0 bases, with 9 bases between. The CDR3 is 14 residues long. The CDR3 DNA reads TGTGCCTGGAAACGACAAGCAACTAATGAAAAACTGTTTTTT. It specifies CAWKRQATNEKLFF.

The V gene is TRBV11-3, the J gene TRBJ1-6; D unclear. Germline V lookup: CDR1 SGHNT, CDR2 YENEEA. V lost 5 bases, J lost 7 bases, and 9 bases lay in between. This CDR3 region has 13 residues. CDR3 protein: CASSLTRNSPLHF. As DNA, the CDR3 is TGTGCCAGCAGCCTTACCCGGAATTCACCCCTCCACTTT.

The chain recombines TRBV12-3 or TRBV12-4 with TRBJ2-5, with unresolved D. CDR3 length equals 13 residues. V was trimmed by 4 bases and J by 7 bases, leaving 13 bases between them. This chain's CDR3 is CASSSHDTGTQYF. The CDR3 bases are TGTGCCAGCAGTTCCCATGATACCGGGACCCAGTACTTC.